The next 9 T cell receptor beta chains were all read from a single sample in a study of OX40 agonist ivuxolimab in advanced cancers. Repertoires were generated with immunoSEQ multiplex PCR, while TCRdb's copy carries only in-frame clones and drops some. This repertoire shows roughly 25,000 clones, more than 75% found once; its top ten account for less than 15%. The source material was CD4+ or CD8+ T cells sorted from blood, sampled in a trial of the OX40 agonist ivuxolimab. All receptors come from an adult with an advanced solid tumor such as melanoma, head and neck, liver or kidney cancer.

A few counts support this clone. The V and J genes are TRBV19 and TRBJ2-7; 9 positions match TRBD1. Trimming removed 4 bases from V and 1 base from J; junction bases left unmatched: 5. The CDR3 has 15 residues. CDR1 LNHDA and CDR2 SQIVND come from the germline V gene (reference sequence). The CDR3 region is CASSTGQGWSYEQYF. CDR3 coding DNA: TGTGCCAGTAGTACCGGACAGGGGTGGTCCTACGAGCAGTACTTC. The full variable domain, its missing parts supplied by reference TRBV19 and TRBJ2-7, is DGGITQSPKYLFRKEGQNVTLSCEQNLNHDAMYWYRQDPGQGLRLIYYSQIVNDFQKGDIAEGYSVSREKKESFPLTVTSAQKNPTAFYLCASSTGQGWSYEQYFGPGTRLTVT.

The V call is TRBV7-2, the J call TRBJ2-7; no firm D call. The CDR3 is 15 residues long. Germline CDR1 reads SGHTA; CDR2 reads FQGNSA. Trimming left V 3 bases short and J 0 bases short, with 12 bases between. The CDR3 DNA sequence: TGTGCCAGCAGCTTTGGCCCCAGCGACTCCTACGAGCAGTACTTC. As protein: CASSFGPSDSYEQYF.

This rearrangement joins TRBV6-1 to TRBJ2-1; D is tentatively TRBD1 or TRBD2 (6 bases each). CDR1 MNHNS and CDR2 SASEGT come from the germline V gene. With 1 base removed from V and 5 bases from J, the gap between germline ends came to 21 bases. CDR3 length equals 18 residues. As DNA, the CDR3 is TGTGCCAGCAGTGAAGAATTTAACGGAGCAGGGGAGGACAATGAGCAGTTCTTC. Protein: CASSEEFNGAGEDNEQFF.

CDR3 sequence reads: CASSHDRGLGDTQYF. The DNA of the CDR3 is TGCGCCAGCAGCCATGACCGAGGGCTTGGCGATACGCAGTATTTT. V and J are TRBV4-3 and TRBJ2-3; tentative D call: TRBD2 (5 bases). The CDR3 extends over 15 amino acids. The germline V gene encodes CDR1 LGHNA and CDR2 YSLEER. Between the trimmed V and J ends, which lost 3 bases and 6 bases, there was a span of 16 bases.

The chain carries TRBV6-5 and TRBJ1-6; weak D call: TRBD1 (5 bases). V was trimmed by 0 bases and J by 7 bases, leaving 10 bases between them. This CDR3 region has 15 residues. CDR1 is MNHEY and CDR2 is SVGAGI in the germline V gene. The CDR3 DNA follows: TGTGCCAGCAGTTACTCGCAGGGCATGAATTCACCCCTCCACTTT. It specifies CASSYSQGMNSPLHF.

This clone was seen once. The rearrangement uses TRBV7-9 and TRBJ2-2, with D perhaps TRBD2 (5 bases). V was pared by 10 bases and J by 1 base, with 19 bases between. CDR1 and CDR2 from the germline V gene are SEHNR and FQNEAQ (reference sequence). This CDR3 has 16 residues. The CDR3 DNA reads TGTGCCATCCTACATAGCGACGCCATGAACACCGGGGAGCTGTTTTTT. Amino acids: CAILHSDAMNTGELFF.

This clone was detected once. The V and J genes are TRBV5-1 and TRBJ2-3; no clear D gene. The V and J ends lost 4 bases and 0 bases respectively, with 15 bases between them. The CDR3 loop spans 16 amino acids. Germline CDR1 is SGHRS and CDR2 is YFSETQ. The DNA for the CDR3 is TGCGCCAGCAGCCAGCCCCAGGAAATTAGCACAGATACGCAGTATTTT. This encodes CASSQPQEISTDTQYF.

Written as DNA, the CDR3 is TGCGCCAGCACCCGAGGCGCGGACGGGGCTAGCTCTGGGGCCAACGTCCTGACTTTC. Translation: CASTRGADGASSGANVLTF. The chain joins TRBV4-3 to TRBJ2-6; possibly TRBD1 or TRBD2 for D (5 bases each). CDR1 is LGHNA and CDR2 is YSLEER in the germline V gene. This CDR3 region has 19 residues. Trimming shortened V by 7 bases and J by 0 bases, and 22 bases separated the two germline ends.

In its sample, this clone was seen a few times. The rearrangement joins TRBV7-2 to TRBJ1-2; no definite D call. Germline V CDR1 and CDR2: SGHTA, FQGNSA. V lost 0 bases and J lost 2, with 7 bases in between. The CDR3 covers 14 residues. The CDR3 DNA reads TGTGCCAGCAGCTTAGCTTCAGCGAACTATGGCTACACCTTC. Translating it yields CASSLASANYGYTF.